Detailed here is one T cell receptor (beta chain). The table came from immunoSEQ multiplex PCR; TCRdb's copy has only in-frame clones and leaves some out. The sample has about 2.1 million clones, just under 95% seen once. The sample belongs to a study of shared clonotypes between healthy human individuals. Naive CD8 populations comprised CD45RO-negative cells positively selected for CCR7, excluding terminally differentiated effector memory CD45RA+ cells. The CDR3 totals 17 residues. The V gene's germline CDR1 is SEHNR and CDR2 FQNEAQ (reference sequence). Deletions cut 5 bases from V and 0 bases from J, with 19 bases between.

The clonotype originates from a man younger than 35 in good health. Some clones in this sample may be carry-over from other donors' samples. The sequencing input was naive CD8+ T cells from PBMCs. The chain couples TRBV7-9 to TRBJ1-1; D gene uncertain. The DNA of the CDR3 is TGTGCCAGCAGCCCCCCTCGCGGGGTCAGACTGAACACTGAAGCTTTCTTT. This gives the protein CASSPPRGVRLNTEAFF.